These 7 T cell receptor beta chains were sequenced from one sample in a study of OX40 agonist ivuxolimab in advanced cancers. Clones were sequenced by immunoSEQ multiplex PCR, and TCRdb holds only the in-frame ones, with some missing. The sample holds some 74,000 clones, approximately 87% seen once. The sequencing used CD4+ or CD8+ T cells sorted from blood, collected in a trial of the OX40 agonist ivuxolimab. The receptors stem from an adult with an advanced solid tumor such as melanoma, head and neck, liver or kidney cancer.

CDR3 region: CAGTTSSRRFF. For the CDR3, the DNA is TGTGCCGGTACGACTAGTTCAAGAAGGTTCTTC. V usage is TRBV2 and J usage is TRBJ2-1; a weak D match, TRBD2 (6 bases). V lost 11 bases to trimming and J lost 15 bases, with 20 bases between them. In germline, CDR1 is SNHLY, CDR2 FYNNEI. CDR3 length: 11 residues.

The chain uses TRBV14 and TRBJ2-7; D gene uncertain. CDR1 is SGHDN, CDR2 FVKESK, per germline. The CDR3 length is 15 residues. The V gene lost 0 bases and the J gene lost 2 bases, with 11 bases spanning the gap. CDR3: CASSQDWAVTYEQYF. The CDR3 DNA sequence: TGTGCCAGCAGCCAAGACTGGGCCGTCACCTACGAGCAGTACTTC.

The chain has TRBV5-1 and TRBJ2-3; 12 bases are a match to TRBD2. V lost 4 bases to trimming and J lost 0 bases; unmatched junction nucleotides: 15. The CDR3 consists of 20 residues. CDR1 is SGHRS, CDR2 YFSETQ, per germline. Here the CDR3 DNA reads TGCGCCAGCAGCCTTACACTAGCGGGAGGTAGAAGTGCTAGCACAGATACGCAGTATTTT. Encoded protein: CASSLTLAGGRSASTDTQYF.

This clone was found once. The chain has TRBV7-2 and TRBJ2-7; no reliable D call. With 3 bases removed from V and 1 base from J, the gap between germline ends came to 4 bases. Per the germline V gene, CDR1 is SGHTA and CDR2 is FQGNSA. CDR3 length: 12 amino acids. CDR3 sequence: CASSFGSYEQYF. The CDR3 nucleotides are TGTGCCAGCAGCTTTGGGTCCTACGAGCAGTACTTC.

The chain links TRBV6-4 to TRBJ1-1; D perhaps matches TRBD1 (6 bases). V lost 5 bases and J 1 base, leaving 11 bases between the germline ends. The CDR3 loop spans 14 amino acids. The germline gives CDR1 MRHNA, CDR2 SNTAGT. CDR3 loop: CASSRQAGNTEAFF. The CDR3 region has the DNA TGTGCCAGCAGTAGACAGGCGGGGAACACTGAAGCTTTCTTT.

The chain recombines TRBV19 with TRBJ1-1; D gene ambiguous. Germline CDR1 is LNHDA and CDR2 is SQIVND (reference sequence). The CDR3 extends over 14 amino acids. Trimming stripped 8 bases from V and 3 bases from J, with 16 bases between. Written as DNA, the CDR3 is TGTGCCAGTGTGAAGCATGGGGAGTACACTGAAGCTTTCTTT. This encodes CASVKHGEYTEAFF. The full variable domain, completed using reference TRBV19 and TRBJ1-1, is DGGITQSPKYLFRKEGQNVTLSCEQNLNHDAMYWYRQDPGQGLRLIYYSQIVNDFQKGDIAEGYSVSREKKESFPLTVTSAQKNPTAFYLCASVKHGEYTEAFFGQGTRLTVV.

This chain uses TRBV27 with TRBJ2-2; D unclear. This CDR3 region has 15 residues. The V and J ends lost 2 bases and 5 bases respectively, with 12 bases between them. Per the germline V gene, CDR1 is MNHEY and CDR2 is SMNVEV (reference sequence). The CDR3 region is CASSLIYARTGELFF. In DNA, the CDR3 is TGTGCCAGCAGTTTAATCTACGCGCGGACCGGGGAGCTGTTTTTT.